The 13 T cell receptor beta chains reported below all come from one sample, sequenced in a study of T cells after yellow fever vaccination. TCRdb re-called the 5' RACE reads with MiXCR, one entry per CDR3 protein. The sample lists 400,000 to 450,000 distinct CDR3 sequences; 18% were seen once. Sequencing used PBMCs, obtained before the yellow fever booster vaccination. These receptors were collected from a man between 18 and 35 years old who received the YFV17D yellow fever vaccine.

This clonotype was detected a few times. The rearrangement joins TRBV20-1 to TRBJ2-7; D is perhaps TRBD2 (5 bases). This CDR3 spans 13 amino acids. V was trimmed by 1 base and J by 2 bases, leaving 9 bases between them. The V gene's germline CDR1 is DFQATT and CDR2 SNEGSKA (reference sequence). Here the CDR3 reads CSARGTDTYEQYF. Written as DNA, the CDR3 is TGCAGTGCTAGAGGGACTGATACCTACGAGCAGTACTTC.

This clonotype came up a few times. V is TRBV12-3 or TRBV12-4 and J is TRBJ2-1; 9 bases match TRBD2. The CDR3 is 16 amino acids. Trimming cost V 5 bases and J 10 bases; bases outside gene matches: 15. The chain's CDR3 is CASSIVGGGARAEQFF. In nucleotides, the CDR3 is TGTGCCAGCAGTATAGTCGGCGGGGGGGCCCGAGCCGAGCAGTTCTTC.

V is TRBV7-9 and J is TRBJ2-1; 10 bases are a match to TRBD2. The CDR3 has 16 amino acids. Looked up from germline, CDR1 is SEHNR and CDR2 is FQNEAQ (reference sequence). V was pared by 5 bases and J by 5 bases, with 9 bases of the junction left unmatched. In nucleotides, the CDR3 is TGTGCCAGCAGCCTCCCCCGCGGACTAGCGGACAATGAGCAGTTCTTC. This codes for CASSLPRGLADNEQFF.

This clonotype has more than one count but fewer than ten. This chain links TRBV12-5 with TRBJ2-1, with no clear D. Germline V gives CDR1 LGHNT, CDR2 FRNRAP. CDR3 length equals 12 residues. The V end was cut by 3 bases, the J end by 7 bases, with 7 bases between. Here the CDR3 DNA reads TGTGCTAGTGGTTTCTCGGTGAATGAGCAGTTCTTC. Translating it yields CASGFSVNEQFF. The variable domain in full, with the rest retrieved from reference TRBV12-5 and TRBJ2-1, is DARVTQTPRHKVTEMGQEVTMRCQPILGHNTVFWYRQTMMQGLELLAYFRNRAPLDDSGMPKDRFSAEMPDATLATLKIQPSEPRDSAVYFCASGFSVNEQFFGPGTRLTVL.

The rearrangement joins TRBV6-6 to TRBJ2-7; D is undetermined. V gave up 7 bases and J gave up 4 bases, with 11 bases separating them. CDR1 is MNHNY, CDR2 SVGAGI, per germline (reference sequence). This CDR3 spans 12 amino acids. The CDR3 region is CASKGSLYEQYV. The CDR3 DNA reads as TGTGCCAGCAAGGGCAGCTTGTACGAGCAGTACGTC.

The sample holds a few counts of this clonotype. The rearrangement joins TRBV12-3 or TRBV12-4 to TRBJ2-5, with D possibly being TRBD1 (7 bases). The CDR3 has 14 amino acids. The V and J ends lost 5 bases and 4 bases respectively, with 14 bases between them. The CDR3 protein is CASSNRGGGETQYF. The CDR3 DNA reads as TGTGCCAGCAGTAACAGGGGAGGAGGAGAGACCCAGTACTTC.

The chain couples TRBV7-3 to TRBJ2-1; TRBD2 matches 10 bases. Germline CDR1 is SGHTA and CDR2 is FQGTGA. The J segment lost 0 bases and the V segment lost 1 base, leaving 6 bases of the junction unmatched. CDR3 length: 18 residues. The CDR3 region has the DNA TGTGCCAGCAGCTTAAATAGCGGGGGGCCCTTCTCCTACAATGAGCAGTTCTTC. Translating gives CASSLNSGGPFSYNEQFF. Looking up the rest from reference TRBV7-3 and TRBJ2-1 gives the full variable domain: GAGVSQTPSNKVTEKGKYVELRCDPISGHTALYWYRQSLGQGPEFLIYFQGTGAADDSGLPNDRFFAVRPEGSVSTLKIQRTERGDSAVYLCASSLNSGGPFSYNEQFFGPGTRLTVL.

V is TRBV7-2 and J is TRBJ2-5; 9 bases align to TRBD2. Germline V gene lookup returns CDR1 SGHTA and CDR2 FQGNSA. Trimming removed 5 bases from V and 5 bases from J; junction bases left unmatched: 9. The CDR3 loop spans 15 amino acids. CDR3 protein: CASSPPGLAWETQYF. In nucleotides, the CDR3 is TGTGCCAGCAGCCCCCCGGGACTAGCTTGGGAGACCCAGTACTTC.

This clonotype was seen a handful of times. CDR3 bases: TGCGCCAGCAGCTTGGTGGGGACACCGTTCTACGAGCAGTACTTC. The encoded protein is CASSLVGTPFYEQYF. The chain employs TRBV5-1 and TRBJ2-7, with D possibly TRBD1 on 6 matching bases. Per germline, CDR1 SGHRS and CDR2 YFSETQ. The length of the CDR3 is 15 residues. Trimming took off 0 bases at V and 3 bases at J, with 13 bases between the two ends.

The chain carries TRBV23-1 and TRBJ2-7, with a tentative D call TRBD2 (6 bases). TRBV23-1 is recorded as an ORF, its role being uncertain. The CDR3 length is 14 residues. Trimming shortened V by 3 bases and J by 7 bases, and 16 bases separated the two germline ends. The CDR3 region is CASSQGVGDWEQYV. The CDR3 DNA sequence: TGCGCCAGCAGTCAGGGGGTTGGGGACTGGGAGCAGTACGTC.

The chain combines TRBV5-1 with TRBJ1-1, with a possible D match to TRBD1 (5 bases). Germline V CDR1 and CDR2: SGHRS, YFSETQ. V shed 7 bases and J shed 3 bases, with 13 bases lying between them. The CDR3 covers 13 residues. In nucleotides, the CDR3 is TGCGCCAGCCAAGGAGGGGCCGACACTGAAGCTTTCTTT. Translated: CASQGGADTEAFF.

This chain links TRBV6-5 with TRBJ2-2; 8 bases agree with TRBD1. The CDR3 covers 15 residues. Germline loops: CDR1 MNHEY, CDR2 SVGAGI. The V and J ends lost 2 bases and 4 bases, in that order; junction bases with no gene match: 3. DNA of the CDR3: TGTGCCAGCAGTTACGCGACAGGGGCCACCGGGGAGCTGTTTTTT. Translation: CASSYATGATGELFF.

The J gene is TRBJ1-1, the V gene TRBV7-9; D gene uncertain. Germline assignment: CDR1 SEHNR and CDR2 FQNEAQ (reference sequence). The V end was cut by 1 base, the J end by 7 bases, with 10 bases between. The CDR3 totals 13 residues. CDR3 amino acids: CASSLVGSDEAFF. The CDR3 DNA sequence: TGTGCCAGCAGCTTAGTAGGGAGTGATGAAGCTTTCTTT.